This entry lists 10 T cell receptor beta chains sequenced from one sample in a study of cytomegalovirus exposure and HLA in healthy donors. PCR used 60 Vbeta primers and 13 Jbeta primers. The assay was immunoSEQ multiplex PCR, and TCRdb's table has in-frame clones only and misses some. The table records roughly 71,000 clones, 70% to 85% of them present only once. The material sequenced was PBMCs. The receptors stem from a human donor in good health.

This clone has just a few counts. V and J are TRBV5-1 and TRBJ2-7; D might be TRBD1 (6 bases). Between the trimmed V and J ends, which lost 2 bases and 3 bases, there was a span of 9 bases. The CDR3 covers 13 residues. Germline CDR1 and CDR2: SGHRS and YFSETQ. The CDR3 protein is CASSFGQNYEQYF. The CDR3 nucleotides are TGCGCCAGCAGCTTTGGACAGAACTACGAGCAGTACTTC.

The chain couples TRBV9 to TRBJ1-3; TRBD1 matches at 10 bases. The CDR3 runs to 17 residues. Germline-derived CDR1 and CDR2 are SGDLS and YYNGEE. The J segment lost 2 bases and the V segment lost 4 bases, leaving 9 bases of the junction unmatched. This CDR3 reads CASSSAWDRGAGNTIYF. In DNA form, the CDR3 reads TGTGCCAGCAGCTCAGCCTGGGACAGGGGAGCTGGAAACACCATATATTTT.

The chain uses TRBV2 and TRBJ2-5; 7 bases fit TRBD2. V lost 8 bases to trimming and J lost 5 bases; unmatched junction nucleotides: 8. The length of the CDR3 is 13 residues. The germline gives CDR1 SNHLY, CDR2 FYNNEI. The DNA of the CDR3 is TGTGCCAGCGAGCGGGGATCGTTGGAGACCCAGTACTTC. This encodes CASERGSLETQYF.

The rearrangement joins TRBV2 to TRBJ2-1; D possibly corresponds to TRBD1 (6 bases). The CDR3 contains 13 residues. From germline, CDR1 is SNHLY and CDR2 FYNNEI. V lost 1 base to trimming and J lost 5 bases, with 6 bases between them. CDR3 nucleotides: TGTGCCAGCAGTGAAGGGACAGACAATGAGCAGTTCTTC. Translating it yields CASSEGTDNEQFF.

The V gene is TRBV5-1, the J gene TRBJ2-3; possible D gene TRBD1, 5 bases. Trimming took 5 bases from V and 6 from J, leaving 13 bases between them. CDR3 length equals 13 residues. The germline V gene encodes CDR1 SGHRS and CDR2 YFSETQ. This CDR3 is CASSELTDDTQYF. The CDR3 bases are TGCGCCAGCAGTGAACTGACAGATGATACGCAGTATTTT.

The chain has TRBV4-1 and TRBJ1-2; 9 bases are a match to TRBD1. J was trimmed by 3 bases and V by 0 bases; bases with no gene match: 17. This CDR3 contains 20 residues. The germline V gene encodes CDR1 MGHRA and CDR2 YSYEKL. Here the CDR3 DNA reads TGCGCCAGCAGCCAAGATGAACGGGACAGGGCCAAACCTCCATACTATGGCTACACCTTC. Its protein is CASSQDERDRAKPPYYGYTF.

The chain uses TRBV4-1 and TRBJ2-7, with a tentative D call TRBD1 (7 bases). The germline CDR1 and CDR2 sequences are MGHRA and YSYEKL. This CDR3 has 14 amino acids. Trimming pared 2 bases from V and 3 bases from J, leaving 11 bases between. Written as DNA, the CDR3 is TGCGCCAGCAGCCAATCAGGGGGGAACTACGAGCAGTACTTC. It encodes CASSQSGGNYEQYF.

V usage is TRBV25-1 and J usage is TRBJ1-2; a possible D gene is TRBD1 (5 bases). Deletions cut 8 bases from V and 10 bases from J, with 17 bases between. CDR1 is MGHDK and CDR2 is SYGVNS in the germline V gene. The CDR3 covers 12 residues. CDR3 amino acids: CASWGGASDYTF. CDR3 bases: TGTGCCAGCTGGGGGGGAGCCTCGGACTACACCTTC.

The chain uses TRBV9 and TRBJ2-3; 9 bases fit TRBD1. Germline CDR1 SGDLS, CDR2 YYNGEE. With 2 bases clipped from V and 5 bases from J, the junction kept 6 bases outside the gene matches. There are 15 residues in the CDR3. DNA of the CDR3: TGTGCCAGCAGCGTGGACAGGGGACAAAGAGATACGCAGTATTTT. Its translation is CASSVDRGQRDTQYF.

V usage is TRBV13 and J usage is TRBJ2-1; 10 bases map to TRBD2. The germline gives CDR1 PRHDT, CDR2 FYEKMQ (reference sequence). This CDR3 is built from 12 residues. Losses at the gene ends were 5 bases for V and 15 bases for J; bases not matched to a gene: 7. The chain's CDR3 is CASSAQLAGMFF. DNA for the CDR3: TGTGCCAGCAGCGCCCAACTAGCGGGAATGTTCTTC.